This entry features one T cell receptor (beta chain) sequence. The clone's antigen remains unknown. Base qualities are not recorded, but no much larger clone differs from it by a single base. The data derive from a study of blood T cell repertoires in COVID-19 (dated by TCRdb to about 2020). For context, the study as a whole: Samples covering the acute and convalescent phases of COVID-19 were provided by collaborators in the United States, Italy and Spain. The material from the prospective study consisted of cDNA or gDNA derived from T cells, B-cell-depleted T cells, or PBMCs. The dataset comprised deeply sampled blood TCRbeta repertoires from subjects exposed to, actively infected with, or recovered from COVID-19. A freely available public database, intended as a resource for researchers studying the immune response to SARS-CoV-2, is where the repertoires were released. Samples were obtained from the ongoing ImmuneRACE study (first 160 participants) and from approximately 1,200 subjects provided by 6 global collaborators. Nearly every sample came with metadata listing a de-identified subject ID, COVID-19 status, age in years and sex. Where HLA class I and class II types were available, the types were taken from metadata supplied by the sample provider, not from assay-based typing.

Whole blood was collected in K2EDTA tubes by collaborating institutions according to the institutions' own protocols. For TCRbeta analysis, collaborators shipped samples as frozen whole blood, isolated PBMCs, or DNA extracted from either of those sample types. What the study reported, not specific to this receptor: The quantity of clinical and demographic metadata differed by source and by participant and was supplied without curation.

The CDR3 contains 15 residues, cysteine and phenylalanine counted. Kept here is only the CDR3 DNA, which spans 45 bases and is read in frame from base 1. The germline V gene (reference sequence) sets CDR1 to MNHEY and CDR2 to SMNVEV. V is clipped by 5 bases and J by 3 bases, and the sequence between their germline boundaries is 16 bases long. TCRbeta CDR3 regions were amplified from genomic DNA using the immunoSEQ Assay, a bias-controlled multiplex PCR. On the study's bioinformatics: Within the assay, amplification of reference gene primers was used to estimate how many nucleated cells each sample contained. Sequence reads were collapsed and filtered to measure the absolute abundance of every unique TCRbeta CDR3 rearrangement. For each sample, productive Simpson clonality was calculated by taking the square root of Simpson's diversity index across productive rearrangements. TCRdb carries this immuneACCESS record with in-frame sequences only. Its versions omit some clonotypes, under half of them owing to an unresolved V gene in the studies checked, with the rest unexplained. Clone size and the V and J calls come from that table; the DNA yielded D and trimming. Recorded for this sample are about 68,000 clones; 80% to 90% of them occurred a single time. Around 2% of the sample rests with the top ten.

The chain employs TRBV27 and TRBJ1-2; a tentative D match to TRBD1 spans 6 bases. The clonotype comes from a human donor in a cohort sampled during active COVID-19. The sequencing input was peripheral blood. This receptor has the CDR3 CASSQTRQVDYGYTF. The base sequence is TGTGCCAGCAGTCAAACACGACAGGTAGACTATGGCTACACCTTC.